The rows below give T cell receptor beta chains drawn from one sample of a study of blood T cell repertoires in COVID-19. TCRdb keeps only in-frame clones here, not all; method: immunoSEQ multiplex PCR. The sample yields more than 300,000 clones, around nine tenths seen once. Material for sequencing was peripheral blood. The receptors here all came from a woman younger than 35 who had recovered from COVID-19. Each CDR3 is given with its conserved first and last residue. The D gene is left open where the match is weak. For some rows the clone size is stated as once, few or many, or as a class when expanded; others skip it.

cdr3_aa cdr3_nt clone_size j_call v_call d_call
CATSDGGLRETQYF TGTGCCACCAGTGATGGGGGACTACGAGAGACCCAGTACTTC - TRBJ2-5 TRBV24-1 TRBD2
CASSLETLAGAPREQFF TGTGCCAGCAGCTTAGAGACCCTGGCGGGAGCGCCCCGGGAGCAGTTCTTC - TRBJ2-1 TRBV11-3 TRBD2
CAGGTAIYGYTF TGTGCCGGAGGGACAGCTATCTATGGCTACACCTTC - TRBJ1-2 TRBV30 TRBD1
CASSVTSGRAAGANVLTF TGTGCCAGCAGCGTGACTAGCGGGAGGGCAGCGGGGGCCAACGTCCTGACTTTC - TRBJ2-6 TRBV7-2 TRBD2
CASSSTTGWGGELFF TGTGCCAGCAGTTCGACGACAGGGTGGGGCGGGGAGCTGTTTTTT - TRBJ2-2 TRBV6-5 TRBD1
CASSLQGRGNTEAFF TGTGCCAGCAGCTTACAGGGTAGAGGGAACACTGAAGCTTTCTTT - TRBJ1-1 TRBV7-9 -
CASSSGNYGYTF TGTGCCAGCAGTTCAGGGAACTATGGCTACACCTTC - TRBJ1-2 TRBV27 -
CASSQGAGQYGYTF TGTGCCAGCAGCCAGGGCGCGGGACAGTATGGCTACACCTTC few TRBJ1-2 TRBV3-1/TRBV3-2 TRBD1
CASRRTTNEQFF TGTGCCAGCAGGCGGACTACCAATGAGCAGTTCTTC - TRBJ2-1 TRBV12-3/TRBV12-4 -
CASSAGTGKGYTF TGTGCCAGCAGCGCAGGGACAGGGAAAGGCTACACCTTC - TRBJ1-2 TRBV9 TRBD1
CATSDLATDTQYF TGTGCCACCAGTGATTTAGCCACAGATACGCAGTATTTT once TRBJ2-3 TRBV24-1 -
CSGQQGSQAFF TGCAGCGGTCAACAGGGGTCCCAGGCTTTCTTT few TRBJ1-1 TRBV29-1 TRBD1
CASSQIQGYGYTF TGTGCCAGCAGCCAGATACAGGGGTATGGCTACACCTTC few TRBJ1-2 TRBV3-1/TRBV3-2 TRBD1
CATSDRAGGNQPQHF TGTGCCACCAGTGATCGGGCAGGGGGCAATCAGCCCCAGCATTTT - TRBJ1-5 TRBV24-1 -
CAITTGTSAYNEQFF TGTGCCATCACGACCGGGACTAGCGCCTACAATGAGCAGTTCTTC - TRBJ2-1 TRBV10-3 TRBD2
CASSSPVITNRDREPSNYGYTF TGTGCCAGCAGCTCCCCCGTAATAACGAACCGGGACAGGGAGCCCTCAAACTATGGCTACACCTTC - TRBJ1-2 TRBV13 TRBD1
CASSLIGGAYNEQFF TGTGCCAGCAGCTTAATTGGGGGGGCTTACAATGAGCAGTTCTTC - TRBJ2-1 TRBV5-4 -
CASSLVAGPSDTQYF TGTGCCAGCAGCTTAGTTGCGGGGCCGTCAGATACGCAGTATTTT - TRBJ2-3 TRBV7-9 -
CASILDRSTDTQYF TGTGCCAGCATTCTGGACAGGAGCACAGATACGCAGTATTTT - TRBJ2-3 TRBV2 TRBD1
CASSGRGQGRETQYF TGCGCCAGCAGCGGAAGGGGACAGGGGAGGGAGACCCAGTACTTC - TRBJ2-5 TRBV5-1 TRBD1